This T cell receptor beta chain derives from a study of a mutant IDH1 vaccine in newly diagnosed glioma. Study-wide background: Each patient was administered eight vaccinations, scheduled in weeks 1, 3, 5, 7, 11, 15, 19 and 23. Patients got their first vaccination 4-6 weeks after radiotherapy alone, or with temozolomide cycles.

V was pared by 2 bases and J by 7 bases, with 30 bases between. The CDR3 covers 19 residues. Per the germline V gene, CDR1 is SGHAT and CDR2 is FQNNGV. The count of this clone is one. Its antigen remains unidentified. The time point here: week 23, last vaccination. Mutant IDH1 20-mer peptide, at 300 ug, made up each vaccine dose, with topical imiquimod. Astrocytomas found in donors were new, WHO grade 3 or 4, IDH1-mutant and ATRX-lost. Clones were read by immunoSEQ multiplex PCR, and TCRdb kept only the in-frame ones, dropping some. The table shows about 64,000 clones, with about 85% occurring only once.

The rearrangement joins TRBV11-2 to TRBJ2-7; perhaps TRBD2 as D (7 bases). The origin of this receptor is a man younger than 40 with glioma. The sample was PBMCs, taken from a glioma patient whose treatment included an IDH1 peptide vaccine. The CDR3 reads CASSLTFPAGAPIEGEQYF. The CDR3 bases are TGTGCCAGCAGCTTAACATTTCCGGCGGGGGCTCCAATCGAGGGGGAGCAGTACTTC.